This is a list of T cell receptor beta chains from one sample in a study of T cells after yellow fever vaccination. TCRdb fed the 5' RACE reads into MiXCR, producing one record per CDR3 protein. The data hold 150,000 to 200,000 distinct CDR3 sequences, with approximately 6.2% observed a single time. The sequences come from CD4+ T cells sorted from PBMCs, collected on the day of the first yellow fever vaccination. These receptors were obtained from a man in his late teens or twenties who received the YFV17D yellow fever vaccine. The CDR3 runs from the conserved cysteine through the conserved F or W. The D gene is left open where the match is weak. Some rows mark clone size as missing; the rest say once, few, many or name a class of expanded clone.

TRBJ2-6 NA many TRBV12-3/TRBV12-4 TGTGCCAGCAGGAGGGACTCAAGCTCTGGGGCCAACGTCCTGACTTTC CASRRDSSSGANVLTF
TRBJ1-3 NA few TRBV6-5 TGTGCCAGCAGTCCCGCGAGGGGGAGGGCTGGAAACACCATATATTTT CASSPARGRAGNTIYF
TRBJ2-5 NA few TRBV3-1 TGTGCCAGCAGCCAGCTGCAAGAGACCCAGTACTTC CASSQLQETQYF
TRBJ1-4 TRBD1 NA TRBV18 TGTGCCAGCTCACCCCGACAGGGGGCACAGGCTAATGAAAAACTGTTTTTT CASSPRQGAQANEKLFF
TRBJ1-1 NA few TRBV12-3/TRBV12-4 TGTGCCAGCAGTTTCCCGGCAGGGTCTGAAGCTTTCTTT CASSFPAGSEAFF
TRBJ2-3 NA many TRBV2 TGTGCCAGCAGTGGTCAGGGCACAGATACGCAGTATTTT CASSGQGTDTQYF
TRBJ1-1 TRBD1 many TRBV9 TGTGCCAGCAGCGGGGACAGCAACACTGAAGCTTTCTTT CASSGDSNTEAFF
TRBJ1-2 TRBD1 few TRBV30 TGTGCCTGGACCTTCCTGGGACAGAATTATGGCTACACCTTC CAWTFLGQNYGYTF
TRBJ1-2 NA NA TRBV5-4 TGTGCCAGCAGCTTGGGGGGGTCCTCCTCCGCGGGCTACACCTTC CASSLGGSSSAGYTF
TRBJ1-5 NA many TRBV28 TGTGCCAGCAGTTGGGGCAATCAGCCCCAGCATTTT CASSWGNQPQHF
TRBJ2-1 NA NA TRBV4-3 TGCGCCAGCAGCCAGCGATTACAGGCGTACAATGAGCAGTTCTTC CASSQRLQAYNEQFF
TRBJ1-6 NA many TRBV4-3 TGCGCCAGCAGCCTATCATGGACCGGTACGAATTCACCCCTCCACTTT CASSLSWTGTNSPLHF
TRBJ1-2 TRBD1 many TRBV5-1 TGCGCCAGCAGCACGACGACGGACAGGGGGGACTATGGCTACACCTTC CASSTTTDRGDYGYTF
TRBJ2-5 TRBD1 many TRBV28 TGTGCCAGCAGCGCGGGACAGGTTGGCCAAGAGACCCAGTACTTC CASSAGQVGQETQYF
TRBJ2-5 NA many TRBV30 TGTGCCTGGAGTAGGGGAGCACAAGAGACCCAGTACTTC CAWSRGAQETQYF
TRBJ2-3 NA few TRBV7-3 TGTGCCAGCAGCTTAATGGGGGGAGGCACAGATACGCAGTATTTT CASSLMGGGTDTQYF
TRBJ1-5 NA many TRBV28 TGTGCCAGCAGTTTCCCCCCAGGCACCCAGCCCCAGCATTTT CASSFPPGTQPQHF
TRBJ1-2 TRBD1 many TRBV20-1 TGCAGTGCTTACCTCCGGGCAGGGGGGCGAGGCTACACCTTC CSAYLRAGGRGYTF
TRBJ2-1 NA NA TRBV18 TGTGCCAGCTCACTTAACGCCCCCAGGAGCTCCTACAATGAGCAGTTCTTC CASSLNAPRSSYNEQFF
TRBJ1-2 TRBD1 many TRBV7-9 TGTGCCAGCAGCTTGCTCCGGGACAGCAACTATGGCTACACCTTC CASSLLRDSNYGYTF
TRBJ1-3 NA few TRBV7-2 TGTGCCAGCAGCTTGGGACACTCTGGAAACACCATATATTTT CASSLGHSGNTIYF
TRBJ2-1 NA NA TRBV20-1 TGCAGTGCTAGAAGGGGCCGCTCCTACAATGAGCAGTTCTTC CSARRGRSYNEQFF
TRBJ2-1 NA many TRBV18 TGTGCCAGCTCACCGACTATCCCCCGAGTGTCTTCAGCCCGGTTCTTC CASSPTIPRVSSARFF
TRBJ2-3 NA many TRBV12-3/TRBV12-4 TGTGCCAGCAGTTTAAGGAAGGGAATACGCACAGATACGCAGTATTTT CASSLRKGIRTDTQYF
TRBJ1-6 NA many TRBV11-2 TGTGCCAGCAGGCATATCCGACAGCGAAGGAATTCACCCCTCCACTTT CASRHIRQRRNSPLHF
TRBJ2-3 NA many TRBV24-1 TGTGCCACCAGTGATAGCAGGGCAGATACGCAGTATTTT CATSDSRADTQYF
TRBJ2-6 NA NA TRBV7-2 TGTGCCAGCCTGCCGTGGGCTGGGGCCAACGTCCTGACTTTC CASLPWAGANVLTF
TRBJ2-3 TRBD2 many TRBV28 TGTGCCAGCAGTTTGCTGATGGAGGCTAGCGGGGGGTCCACAGATACGCAGTATTTT CASSLLMEASGGSTDTQYF
TRBJ1-1 NA many TRBV7-3 TGTGCCAGCAGCCCGGGACTGAGGAACACTGAAGCTTTCTTT CASSPGLRNTEAFF
TRBJ1-4 NA many TRBV12-3/TRBV12-4 TGTGCCAGCAGGGGGGGGGAAAAACTGTTTTTT CASRGGEKLFF
TRBJ1-5 TRBD1 few TRBV18 TGTGCCAGCTCACCCCAGGCCGGGACAGGGGGCTCTCGACAGCCCCAGCATTTT CASSPQAGTGGSRQPQHF
TRBJ1-4 TRBD1 NA TRBV4-1 TGCGCCAGCAGCCAGATGGGACAGAGGAATGAAAAACTGTTTTTT CASSQMGQRNEKLFF
TRBJ1-5 TRBD1 few TRBV18 TGTGCCAGCTCACCACAGGGGACAGGCGCCGGTCAGCCCCAGCATTTT CASSPQGTGAGQPQHF
TRBJ1-2 NA many TRBV10-3 TGTGCCATCTCGGGACGGAGGAACGGCTACACCTTC CAISGRRNGYTF
TRBJ2-5 TRBD1 NA TRBV9 TGTGCCAGCAGCGTAGTCGGGACAGGGGAAGAGACCCAGTACTTC CASSVVGTGEETQYF
TRBJ1-4 NA many TRBV7-2 TGTGCCAGCAGCTTGGGACAAACTAATGAAAAACTGTTTTTT CASSLGQTNEKLFF
TRBJ2-3 NA many TRBV18 TGTGCCAGCTCACCACCGGCCTCAGATACGCAGTATTTT CASSPPASDTQYF
TRBJ2-2 NA NA TRBV28 TGTGCCAGCGACAAGGAAGACACCGGGGAGCTGTTTTTT CASDKEDTGELFF
TRBJ1-2 TRBD1 NA TRBV5-8 TGTGCCAGCAGCGCCACGGGACAGGGGGTAAAGGGCTACACCTTC CASSATGQGVKGYTF
TRBJ2-5 TRBD1 many TRBV5-1 TGCGCCAGCAGCCAAGGGACAGGGGAAGAGACCCAGTACTTC CASSQGTGEETQYF